This is a list of T cell receptor beta chains from one sample in a study of cytomegalovirus exposure and HLA in healthy donors. The repertoire was sequenced with immunoSEQ multiplex PCR; TCRdb's copy has only in-frame clones and lacks some. The sample has tens of thousands of clones, 60% to 70% seen once. Specimen: PBMCs. These receptors all come from a man aged 35 to 55 in good health and CMV-seropositive. The CDR3 runs from the conserved cysteine through the conserved F or W. A D gene is named only where the DNA matches it firmly. Rows may omit the clone size; those that give it use once, few, many or a size class.

clone_size,v_call,j_call,d_call,cdr3_aa,cdr3_nt
-,TRBV6-1,TRBJ1-1,-,CASRTGSSLNTEAFF,TGTGCCAGCAGGACCGGGAGCTCCTTGAACACTGAAGCTTTCTTT
-,TRBV27,TRBJ1-2,TRBD1,CASSPQDRVAGYTF,TGTGCCAGCAGTCCCCAGGACAGGGTTGCTGGCTACACCTTC
-,TRBV28,TRBJ1-5,-,CASSLLPGNSNQPQHF,TGTGCCAGCAGTTTATTGCCAGGGAATAGCAATCAGCCCCAGCATTTT
-,TRBV30,TRBJ1-2,TRBD1,CAWSAGRQGNYGYTF,TGTGCCTGGAGTGCGGGCCGACAGGGAAACTATGGCTACACCTTC
-,TRBV7-7,TRBJ2-5,TRBD1,CASSAQTGSGETQYF,TGTGCTAGCAGCGCTCAGACAGGGAGTGGAGAGACCCAGTACTTC
-,TRBV19,TRBJ2-7,TRBD1,CASKPRDRDGEQYF,TGTGCCAGTAAGCCGCGGGACAGGGACGGAGAGCAGTACTTC
few,TRBV9,TRBJ1-3,-,CASSVQTTPASGNTIYF,TGTGCCAGCAGCGTTCAGACGACTCCTGCCTCTGGAAACACCATATATTTT
-,TRBV6-5,TRBJ2-3,-,CASSYSGRGSADTQYF,TGTGCCAGCAGTTACTCCGGCAGGGGATCTGCAGATACGCAGTATTTT
few,TRBV4-1,TRBJ2-1,TRBD2,CASSFRTSGGAGEQFF,TGCGCCAGCAGCTTCCGGACTAGCGGGGGGGCCGGTGAGCAGTTCTTC
-,TRBV27,TRBJ2-4,-,CASSPQEGYKNIQYF,TGTGCCAGCAGCCCCCAGGAGGGGTACAAAAACATTCAGTACTTC
-,TRBV30,TRBJ2-5,TRBD2,CAWSPTSGSRVTQYF,TGTGCCTGGAGCCCGACTAGCGGGAGCCGTGTGACCCAGTACTTC
-,TRBV5-4,TRBJ1-1,TRBD1,CASSPGTNRGLGTEAFF,TGTGCCAGCAGCCCGGGTACGAACAGGGGGCTAGGCACTGAAGCTTTCTTT
once,TRBV5-4,TRBJ1-2,-,CASSLPQGYEGYTF,TGTGCCAGCAGCTTACCGCAGGGGTACGAGGGCTACACCTTC
-,TRBV7-2,TRBJ1-4,-,CASSLTDKAGEKLFF,TGTGCCAGCAGCCTTACGGACAAAGCGGGAGAAAAACTGTTTTTT
-,TRBV2,TRBJ2-5,-,CASSGGLGGTQYF,TGTGCCAGCAGTGGAGGGCTCGGGGGGACCCAGTACTTC
few,TRBV18,TRBJ2-7,-,CASSATSSQYSYEQYF,TGTGCCAGCTCAGCGACAAGCTCTCAGTACTCCTACGAGCAGTACTTC
-,TRBV6-5,TRBJ2-3,TRBD1,CASRRQGPPTDTQYF,TGTGCCAGCAGGCGACAGGGGCCTCCCACAGATACGCAGTATTTT
-,TRBV11-3,TRBJ1-1,-,CASSQGRYTEAFF,TGTGCCAGTTCCCAGGGGCGATACACTGAAGCTTTCTTT
-,TRBV7-2,TRBJ1-2,TRBD1,CASSLGRQGGGYTF,TGTGCCAGCAGCTTAGGTCGACAGGGAGGCGGCTACACCTTC
-,TRBV4-2,TRBJ1-4,-,CASSQAETLGLFF,TGTGCCAGCAGCCAAGCAGAGACTTTGGGACTGTTTTTT
-,TRBV28,TRBJ2-6,-,CASSGVRNRVSGANVLTF,TGTGCCAGCAGTGGGGTCCGGAACAGGGTCTCTGGGGCCAACGTCCTGACTTTC
-,TRBV6-5,TRBJ2-7,TRBD2,CASSFSGGARYEQYF,TGTGCCAGCAGCTTCAGCGGGGGGGCCCGATACGAGCAGTACTTC
few,TRBV9,TRBJ1-2,TRBD1,CASSVTGQLTSSYGYTF,TGTGCCAGCAGCGTAACGGGACAGCTAACCTCAAGCTATGGCTACACCTTC
-,TRBV7-2,TRBJ2-5,-,CASSLAWQGNKTQYF,TGTGCCAGCAGCTTAGCGTGGCAGGGCAACAAGACCCAGTACTTC
few,TRBV9,TRBJ2-2,TRBD2,CASSGGLAGGGTGELFF,TGTGCCAGCAGCGGGGGACTAGCGGGGGGCGGTACCGGGGAGCTGTTTTTT
few,TRBV7-2,TRBJ1-5,-,CASSFEGPNQPQHF,TGTGCCAGCAGCTTTGAGGGCCCCAATCAGCCCCAGCATTTT
-,TRBV5-1,TRBJ2-3,TRBD2,CASSNPSGRAADTQYF,TGCGCCAGCAGCAACCCTAGCGGGAGGGCCGCAGATACGCAGTATTTT
-,TRBV4-1,TRBJ2-5,TRBD2,CASSAPGGPRSQETQYF,TGCGCCAGCAGCGCACCGGGGGGGCCGCGGAGTCAAGAGACCCAGTACTTC
-,TRBV18,TRBJ1-5,TRBD1,CASSSMDRALLNQPQHF,TGTGCCAGCTCATCAATGGACAGGGCCCTTTTGAATCAGCCCCAGCATTTT
-,TRBV29-1,TRBJ2-1,TRBD2,CSAKAGGDSMGYNEQFF,TGCAGCGCCAAAGCGGGAGGAGATAGTATGGGCTACAATGAGCAGTTCTTC
few,TRBV30,TRBJ1-2,TRBD1,CAFGQGLRGYTF,TGTGCCTTCGGACAGGGCTTGAGGGGCTACACCTTC
many,TRBV5-5,TRBJ1-2,-,CASSIGVNYGYTF,TGTGCCAGCAGCATCGGAGTTAACTATGGCTACACCTTC
-,TRBV28,TRBJ1-3,-,CASREGAGNTIYF,TGTGCCAGCAGGGAGGGCGCAGGCAACACCATATATTTT
-,TRBV11-2,TRBJ2-3,TRBD2,CASSENGGGTDTQYF,TGTGCCAGCAGCGAAAACGGGGGGGGCACAGATACGCAGTATTTT
-,TRBV18,TRBJ1-5,-,CASSPRDNNQPQHF,TGTGCCAGCTCACCCCGGGACAACAATCAGCCCCAGCATTTT
-,TRBV7-2,TRBJ1-2,-,CASHSLDNYGYTF,TGTGCCAGCCACTCCTTAGATAACTATGGCTACACCTTC
few,TRBV27,TRBJ1-4,TRBD1,CASSANPGQGIEKLFF,TGTGCCAGCAGTGCAAATCCGGGACAGGGGATTGAAAAACTGTTTTTT
-,TRBV2,TRBJ2-1,TRBD2,CASSEGTRGGNEQFF,TGTGCCAGCAGTGAGGGGACCCGGGGAGGGAATGAGCAGTTCTTC
-,TRBV5-1,TRBJ1-4,TRBD1,CASSPGTGATNEKLFF,TGCGCCAGCAGCCCCGGGACAGGCGCAACTAATGAAAAACTGTTTTTT
-,TRBV20-1,TRBJ2-7,-,CSARLGYEQYF,TGCAGTGCTAGACTCGGCTACGAGCAGTACTTC
-,TRBV25-1,TRBJ2-3,-,CASTTQGTDTQYF,TGTGCCAGCACAACACAGGGCACAGATACGCAGTATTTT
few,TRBV5-6,TRBJ1-1,-,CASSSPTGTGTEAFF,TGTGCCAGCAGCTCTCCGACAGGAACGGGCACTGAAGCTTTCTTT
-,TRBV20-1,TRBJ1-1,-,CSAIGRNEAFF,TGCAGTGCTATTGGCAGGAATGAAGCTTTCTTT
-,TRBV28,TRBJ1-1,-,CASRGDTEAFF,TGTGCCAGCCGGGGAGACACTGAAGCTTTCTTT
few,TRBV7-3,TRBJ2-1,-,CASSSGIEQFF,TGTGCCAGCAGCTCCGGGATCGAGCAGTTCTTC